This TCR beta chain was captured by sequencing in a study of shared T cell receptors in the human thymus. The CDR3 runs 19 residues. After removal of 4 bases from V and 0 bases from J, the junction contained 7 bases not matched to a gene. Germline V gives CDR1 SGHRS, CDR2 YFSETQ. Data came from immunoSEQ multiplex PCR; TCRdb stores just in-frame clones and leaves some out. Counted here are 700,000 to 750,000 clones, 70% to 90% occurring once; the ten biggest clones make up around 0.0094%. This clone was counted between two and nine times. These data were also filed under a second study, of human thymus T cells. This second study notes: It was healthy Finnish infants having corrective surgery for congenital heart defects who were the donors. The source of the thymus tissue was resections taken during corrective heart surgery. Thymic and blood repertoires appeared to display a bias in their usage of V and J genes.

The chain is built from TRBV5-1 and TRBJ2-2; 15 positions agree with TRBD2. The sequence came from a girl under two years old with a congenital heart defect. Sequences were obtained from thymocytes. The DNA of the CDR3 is TGCGCCAGCAGCCCGGGACTAGCGGGGGGCCAAACGAACACCGGGGAGCTGTTTTTT. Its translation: CASSPGLAGGQTNTGELFF. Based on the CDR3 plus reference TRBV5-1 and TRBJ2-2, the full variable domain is KAGVTQTPRYLIKTRGQQVTLSCSPISGHRSVSWYQQTPGQGLQFLFEYFSETQRNKGNFPGRFSGRQFSNSRSEMNVSTLELGDSALYLCASSPGLAGGQTNTGELFFGEGSRLTVL.